A selection of T cell receptor beta chains follows, all from one sample in a study of blood T cell repertoires in COVID-19. TCRdb keeps only in-frame clones here, not all; method: immunoSEQ multiplex PCR. The sample consists of approximately 97,000 clones, approximately 84% of them appearing once. Sequenced material: peripheral blood. These receptors all stem from a man aged 35 to 55 with active or convalescent COVID-19. Each CDR3 is given without its conserved first and last residue. Clone size is stated in some rows and not others, as once, few, many or a class when expanded.

clone_size j_call v_call cdr3_aa
once TRBJ1-6 TRBV5-1 ASSLGQSYNSPLH
NA TRBJ1-3 TRBV3-1/TRBV3-2 ASSHGTGGNTIY
NA TRBJ1-1 TRBV6-5 ASSYSRGALTGAF
NA TRBJ2-6 TRBV11-3 ASSPGGSGANVLT
NA TRBJ1-4 TRBV3-1/TRBV3-2 ASSQDPGGLMKKLF
NA TRBJ2-7 TRBV6-1 ASSEVPGLAGGDEQY
NA TRBJ2-2 TRBV29-1 SVGVSSTGELF
NA TRBJ1-1 TRBV14 ASSLKSPRGAGEAF
NA TRBJ2-5 TRBV7-3 ASSPTSGRETQY
NA TRBJ2-7 TRBV5-1 ASSLGQGGEQY
once TRBJ2-1 TRBV11-2 ASSLVALAGGADEQF
NA TRBJ2-2 TRBV4-3 ASSQEVGTGGRELF
NA TRBJ2-7 TRBV2 ASSPLMLTYEQY
NA TRBJ2-3 TRBV10-3 ASKPLAGEIDTQY
NA TRBJ2-7 TRBV5-6 ASSLGTGAYEQY